A single T cell receptor beta chain is shown here with its context. The sample originates from a study of blood T cell repertoires in COVID-19. For the study at large: Italy, Spain and the United States were the sources of the convalescent and acute COVID-19 samples. The analysed material was cDNA or gDNA that came from T cells, B-cell-depleted T cells, or PBMCs.

The assay was immunoSEQ multiplex PCR, and TCRdb's table has in-frame clones only and misses some. This table has just under 65,000 clones, approximately 82% appearing once. The sequencing input was peripheral blood. The origin of this receptor is a human donor in a cohort sampled during active COVID-19.

CDR3 region: CASSLRQLDNEQFF. CDR3 sequence (DNA): TGTGCCAGCAGCTTACGACAGTTGGACAATGAGCAGTTCTTC. The chain recombines TRBV5-5 with TRBJ2-1; tentatively, D is TRBD1 (5 bases). Germline V CDR1 and CDR2: SGHKS, YYEKEE (reference sequence). This CDR3 is 14 amino acids long. Trimming removed 2 bases from V and 5 bases from J, with 11 bases in between. Supplemented by reference TRBV5-5 and TRBJ2-1, the full variable domain reads DAGVTQSPTHLIKTRGQQVTLRCSPISGHKSVSWYQQVLGQGPQFIFQYYEKEERGRGNFPDRFSARQFPNYSSELNVNALLLGDSALYLCASSLRQLDNEQFFGPGTRLTVL.